This TCR beta chain was sequenced during a study of blood T cell repertoires in COVID-19. Study information: Italy, Spain and the United States were the sources of the convalescent and acute COVID-19 samples. T cells, B-cell-depleted T cells, or PBMCs supplied cDNA or gDNA.

CDR1 is GTSNPN and CDR2 is SVGIG in the germline V gene (reference sequence). The V segment lost 5 bases and the J segment 2 bases; nucleotides outside the gene matches: 6. The CDR3 loop spans 14 amino acids. Source study methods: Amplification of reference gene primers provided the estimated nucleated cell counts. The repertoire was sequenced with immunoSEQ multiplex PCR; TCRdb's copy has only in-frame clones and lacks some. V and J calls and clone size are copied from that table; D and trimming were computed from the DNA. The top ten clones hold about 29% of a sample with around 12,000 clones, approximately 88% of them seen once.

The TCR was taken from a human donor in a cohort sampled during active COVID-19. Material: peripheral blood. The chain uses TRBV30 and TRBJ1-1; 9 bases align to TRBD1. CDR3 loop: CAWGQGLRNTEAFF. The DNA of the CDR3 is TGTGCCTGGGGACAGGGGCTTAGAAACACTGAAGCTTTCTTT.